This record looks at one T cell receptor beta chain sequence and its context. The primer mix had 60 Vbeta and 13 Jbeta primers. Some clones are missing from TCRdb's copy, which holds only in-frame ones; the method was immunoSEQ multiplex PCR. The repertoire includes about 130,000 clones, roughly 82% of them detected once, and 2.7% sits in the top ten. The sample comes from a study of cytomegalovirus exposure and HLA in healthy donors. Trimming removed 0 bases from V and 9 bases from J, with 11 bases in between. Germline-derived CDR1 and CDR2 are LNHDA and SQIVND (reference sequence). This CDR3 comprises 13 residues.

The sequencing sample was made of PBMCs. The receptor's source is a man between 45 and 60 years old in good health and CMV-seronegative. The rearrangement joins TRBV19 to TRBJ2-5, with D possibly being TRBD1 (6 bases). CDR3 residues: CASSIDQGQSQYF. The CDR3 DNA follows: TGTGCCAGTAGTATAGATCAAGGACAGTCCCAGTACTTC.